Each of the 23 T cell receptor beta chains below was sequenced from the same sample in a study of cytomegalovirus exposure and HLA in healthy donors. The PCR made use of 60 Vbeta and 13 Jbeta primers. Clones were sequenced by immunoSEQ multiplex PCR, and TCRdb holds only the in-frame ones, with some missing. The sample shows some 170,000 clones, 80% to 85% of them seen only once. The sample comprised PBMCs. Receptor source: a girl aged 2 to 10 in good health and CMV-seropositive.

This chain uses TRBV7-3 with TRBJ2-2; D remains unclear. Trimming took 4 bases from V and 7 from J, leaving 7 bases between them. The CDR3 runs to 12 residues. CDR1 is SGHTA, CDR2 FQGTGA, per germline. The CDR3: CASSSANGELFF. CDR3 nucleotides: TGTGCCAGCAGCTCCGCGAACGGGGAGCTGTTTTTT. Variable domain in full (rest from reference TRBV7-3 and TRBJ2-2): GAGVSQTPSNKVTEKGKYVELRCDPISGHTALYWYRQSLGQGPEFLIYFQGTGAADDSGLPNDRFFAVRPEGSVSTLKIQRTERGDSAVYLCASSSANGELFFGEGSRLTVL.

The genes are TRBV5-1 and TRBJ2-1; 8 nucleotides line up with TRBD1. CDR3 length: 19 amino acids. V dropped 1 base and J dropped 1; count of bases not matched to a gene: 13. Germline CDR1 is SGHRS and CDR2 is YFSETQ. The CDR3 DNA reads as TGCGCCAGCAGCTTGAAGAACCAGGGGGCACTCCCATCCTACAATGAGCAGTTCTTC. It codes for CASSLKNQGALPSYNEQFF.

The chain joins TRBV6-1 to TRBJ1-3, with D unresolved. V was clipped by 10 bases and J by 1 base, with 17 bases between them. From germline, CDR1 is MNHNS and CDR2 SASEGT. The CDR3 consists of 15 residues. Here the CDR3 reads CATRSPRGSGNTIYF. The CDR3 DNA follows: TGTGCCACCCGGAGCCCCCGGGGTTCTGGAAACACCATATATTTT.

The J gene is TRBJ2-6, the V gene TRBV15, with no clear D. Trimming pared 3 bases from V and 4 bases from J, leaving 10 bases between. The CDR3 is made up of 15 amino acids. The germline gives CDR1 LNHNV, CDR2 YYDKDF (reference sequence). CDR3 coding DNA: TGTGCCACCAGCAGCCTACTTACCGGGGCCAACGTCCTGACTTTC. This encodes CATSSLLTGANVLTF.

This chain joins TRBV27 and TRBJ1-2; D is ambiguous. This CDR3 has 14 amino acids. V was cut by 3 bases and J by 0 bases, with 8 bases left in between. Per germline, CDR1 MNHEY and CDR2 SMNVEV (reference sequence). The CDR3 reads CASSFERANYGYTF. The DNA of the CDR3 is TGTGCCAGCAGTTTTGAGAGAGCTAACTATGGCTACACCTTC.

The CDR3 bases are TGTGCCAGCAGCCAACAGGGTCTTGGCTACACCTTC. It yields the protein CASSQQGLGYTF. The gene calls are TRBV7-9 and TRBJ1-2; D is perhaps TRBD1 (6 bases). Germline V lookup: CDR1 SEHNR, CDR2 FQNEAQ (reference sequence). This CDR3 is built from 12 residues. V shed 5 bases and J shed 7 bases, with 11 bases lying between them.

This clone was counted a few times. The rearrangement joins TRBV13 to TRBJ2-1, with unresolved D. From germline, CDR1 is PRHDT and CDR2 FYEKMQ (reference sequence). The CDR3 contains 12 residues. The V end lost 2 bases, the J end lost 9 bases, and 8 bases lay between the germline ends. The CDR3 spells CASSLHPGEQFF. CDR3 DNA: TGTGCCAGCAGCTTACACCCGGGTGAGCAGTTCTTC.

The CDR3, as DNA: TGTGCCAGCAGCCCGCGGGACAGCCCTAATCAGCCCCAGCATTTT. Encoded protein: CASSPRDSPNQPQHF. The rearrangement uses TRBV28 and TRBJ1-5; 7 bases agree with TRBD1. The CDR3 covers 15 residues. Germline CDR1 is MDHEN and CDR2 is SYDVKM. After removal of 6 bases from V and 4 bases from J, the junction contained 9 bases not matched to a gene.

V is TRBV28 and J is TRBJ1-5; D is undetermined. CDR1 and CDR2 (germline): MDHEN, SYDVKM. This CDR3 is 14 amino acids long. With 4 bases removed from V and 0 bases from J, the gap between germline ends came to 7 bases. The CDR3 reads CASSYPNSNQPQHF. The CDR3 DNA sequence: TGTGCCAGCAGTTATCCCAATAGCAATCAGCCCCAGCATTTT. Full variable domain (outside the CDR3, taken from reference TRBV28 and TRBJ1-5): DVKVTQSSRYLVKRTGEKVFLECVQDMDHENMFWYRQDPGLGLRLIYFSYDVKMKEKGDIPEGYSVSREKKERFSLILESASTNQTSMYLCASSYPNSNQPQHFGDGTRLSIL.

This clone was observed a few times. This chain connects TRBV6-4 to TRBJ2-3; 11 bases match TRBD2. V dropped 2 bases and J dropped 1; count of bases not matched to a gene: 2. CDR1 is MRHNA and CDR2 is SNTAGT in the germline V gene. The CDR3 sequence is 16 residues long. The CDR3 coding sequence is TGTGCCAGCAGTGACACTAGCGGGAGTGGCACAGATACGCAGTATTTT. It specifies CASSDTSGSGTDTQYF.

The CDR3 region is CASFRLAKNIQYF. CDR3 nucleotides: TGTGCCAGTTTCAGGTTAGCCAAAAACATTCAGTACTTC. The chain links TRBV6-9 to TRBJ2-4, with D hard to call. Germline CDR1 reads MNHGY; CDR2 reads SVAAGI. V was cut by 9 bases and J by 0 bases, with 9 bases left in between. The CDR3 totals 13 residues.

This clone appeared once. This sequence joins TRBV5-1 and TRBJ2-5; 12 bases fit TRBD1. This CDR3 region has 15 residues. Germline V CDR1 and CDR2: SGHRS, YFSETQ. Trimming took 6 bases from V and 5 from J; bases not matched to a gene: 8. The CDR3 spells CASTRDRGLGETQYF. The CDR3 nucleotides are TGCGCCAGCACTCGGGACAGGGGGCTGGGGGAGACCCAGTACTTC.

This clone was detected once. The V and J genes are TRBV30 and TRBJ1-1, with a weak D call TRBD1 (6 bases). This CDR3 is built from 14 residues. Trimming cost V 0 bases and J 5 bases, with 13 bases left between them. The germline CDR1 and CDR2 sequences are GTSNPN and SVGIG (reference sequence). CDR3 coding DNA: TGTGCCTGGAGTGTAGAACAGGGTGGGACTGAAGCTTTCTTT. This encodes CAWSVEQGGTEAFF.

This chain links TRBV1 with TRBJ2-3; TRBD2 is taken as the D call from the table, unchecked against the DNA. TRBV1 is given as a pseudogene. The CDR3 consists of 18 residues. The CDR3 reads CTSSQDPAREGPADTQYF. The CDR3 DNA is TGCACCAGCAGCCAAGATCCGGCGCGGGAGGGCCCAGCAGATACGCAGTATTTT.

The genes are TRBV9 and TRBJ1-1, with D uncertain. The V end was cut by 3 bases, the J end by 1 base, with 16 bases between. Germline CDR1 SGDLS, CDR2 YYNGEE. The CDR3 is 16 amino acids. The DNA for the CDR3 is TGTGCCAGCAGCGCCCTCCCCTGGCGGCCGAACACTGAAGCTTTCTTT. Amino acid sequence: CASSALPWRPNTEAFF.

The J gene is TRBJ2-3, the V gene TRBV6-6, with 9 bases fitting TRBD1. Trimming cost V 2 bases and J 7 bases; bases outside gene matches: 7. This CDR3 is built from 15 residues. Germline CDR1 is MNHNY and CDR2 is SVGAGI (reference sequence). The CDR3 DNA follows: TGTGCCAGCAGTTACCCTGGACAGGGGAGAAATACGCAGTATTTT. Its protein product is CASSYPGQGRNTQYF.

The chain joins TRBV6-1 to TRBJ1-5; D ambiguous. Germline V gives CDR1 MNHNS, CDR2 SASEGT. The V gene lost 7 bases and the J gene lost 8 bases, with 21 bases spanning the gap. The CDR3 runs 15 residues. The CDR3 DNA is TGTGCCAGCACCCGAGGGTCGGGCAGGCCGGAGCCCCAGCATTTT. This translates into CASTRGSGRPEPQHF.

The V and J genes are TRBV4-1 and TRBJ2-2, with TRBD2 matching 8 bases. Germline V gene data show CDR1 as MGHRA and CDR2 as YSYEKL. The CDR3 loop spans 17 amino acids. The junction had 8 bases not matched to a gene; V was cut back by 1 base and J by 4 bases. The CDR3 DNA is TGCGCCAGCAGCCAAGGCGGTAGCGGGATGGGCACCGGGGAGCTGTTTTTT. It codes for CASSQGGSGMGTGELFF.

This chain uses TRBV4-2 with TRBJ2-1, with D possibly matching TRBD1 (6 bases). Germline V gene sequence: CDR1 LGHNA, CDR2 YNFKEQ. The germline V and J ends were trimmed by 1 base and 2 bases, with 12 bases remaining between them. The CDR3 extends over 16 amino acids. CDR3 amino acids: CASSQGGRGPYNEQFF. Here the CDR3 DNA reads TGTGCCAGCAGCCAAGGGGGCAGGGGCCCCTACAATGAGCAGTTCTTC.

This chain connects TRBV6-4 to TRBJ1-1; no clear D. CDR3 length: 12 residues. The germline V gene encodes CDR1 MRHNA and CDR2 SNTAGT. V was cut by 9 bases and J by 7 bases, with 15 bases left in between. CDR3 coding DNA: TGTGCCAGGCCCCGGGTCAACGGTGAAGCTTTCTTT. Its protein product is CARPRVNGEAFF.

This clone has more than one count but fewer than ten. The chain links TRBV7-7 to TRBJ2-6; D gene ambiguous. CDR1 is SSHAT and CDR2 is FNYEAQ in the germline V gene (reference sequence). The CDR3 covers 13 residues. This CDR3 reads CASLPSGANVLTF. For the CDR3, the DNA is TGTGCTAGTTTGCCCTCTGGGGCCAACGTCCTGACTTTC.

The chain links TRBV27 to TRBJ1-1, with a possible D match to TRBD1 (5 bases). CDR1 and CDR2 from the germline V gene are MNHEY and SMNVEV (reference sequence). The CDR3 loop spans 13 amino acids. The ends were cut back, 6 bases at V and 7 bases at J, with 15 bases in the middle. In DNA, the CDR3 is TGTGCCAGCAGGTTTAGGGGTCTAGGTGAAGCTTTCTTT. Translated: CASRFRGLGEAFF.

This chain uses TRBV9 with TRBJ2-5; D is perhaps TRBD2 (5 bases). V was clipped by 7 bases and J by 4 bases, with 14 bases between them. Per germline, CDR1 SGDLS and CDR2 YYNGEE. The CDR3 covers 13 residues. In DNA form, the CDR3 reads TGTGCCAGCTCCCACTTCGAGGGAGAGACCCAGTACTTC. Residues: CASSHFEGETQYF.